This T cell receptor beta chain appears in the sequencing data of a study of shared clonotypes between healthy human individuals. Study findings and constraints: Relative to their counterparts shared across all four donors, non-shared clonotypes exhibited diminished generation probabilities.

Only one count was recorded for this clone. Its target is not known. The assay ran at deep level. Investigators spread the genomic DNA of each subset evenly over several immunoSEQ plates. Produced via immunoSEQ multiplex PCR; TCRdb's table is partial and in-frame only. The repertoire has over 100,000 clones, 55% to 70% of them found once; the top ten carry roughly a quarter. The material sequenced was memory CD8+ T cells sorted from blood. Subset denoted: CD45RO+ cells pooled with CCR7-negative TemRA cells. The receptor was isolated from a woman younger than 45 in good health.

The CDR3 is CASSSKRSVRDSGLNEQFF. Written as DNA, the CDR3 is TGTGCCAGCAGCTCTAAAAGGAGCGTACGGGACTCCGGGCTCAATGAGCAGTTCTTC. This chain connects TRBV7-9 to TRBJ2-1; D might be TRBD2 (6 bases). CDR3 length equals 19 residues. Germline CDR1 and CDR2: SEHNR and FQNEAQ (reference sequence). The germline V and J ends were trimmed by 4 bases and 6 bases, with 28 bases remaining between them.